What follows are 16 T cell receptor beta chains derived from one specimen sequenced in a study of STAT5B mutations in CD4+ large granular lymphocyte leukemia. Measured with immunoSEQ multiplex PCR; TCRdb has only the in-frame clones, and not every one. The sample lists around 43,000 clones, just over 85% occurring once. The sequenced material came from CD4+ T cells from blood buffy coats. The receptors stem from a human donor in good health.

CDR3 amino acids: CASSHDRGSAGYTF. CDR3 in DNA: TGCGCCAGCAGCCACGACAGGGGTAGCGCTGGCTACACCTTC. This chain links TRBV5-1 with TRBJ1-2, with TRBD1 matching 8 bases. Germline V gene lookup returns CDR1 SGHRS and CDR2 YFSETQ. This CDR3 contains 14 residues. The ends lost 4 bases at V and 7 bases at J; junction bases unmatched: 9.

The gene calls are TRBV7-6 and TRBJ2-7; 9 nucleotides align to TRBD2. Germline assignment: CDR1 SGHVS and CDR2 FNYEAQ. Unmatched junction bases numbered 19, after V lost 2 bases and J lost 2 bases. The CDR3 totals 20 residues. CDR3 in DNA: TGTGCCAGCAGCTTAAGGCCTCCGGAAATAGCGGGAGCACCCCCCTACGAGCAGTACTTC. Translation gives CASSLRPPEIAGAPPYEQYF.

The gene calls are TRBV27 and TRBJ2-1; D not resolved. Trimming removed 6 bases at V and 2 bases at J, with 17 bases between. The CDR3 runs to 16 residues. CDR1 is MNHEY, CDR2 SMNVEV, per germline (reference sequence). Here the CDR3 DNA reads TGTGCCAGCAGCCCCACCACCCGCCTAGCCTACAATGAGCAGTTCTTC. This codes for CASSPTTRLAYNEQFF.

The J gene is TRBJ2-1, the V gene TRBV7-3; 11 bases are a match to TRBD2. CDR1 and CDR2 (germline): SGHTA, FQGTGA. The CDR3 runs 13 residues. Trimming at V came to 3 bases and at J to 9 bases, leaving 1 base not matched to a gene. CDR3 in amino acids: CASSFGTSGEQFF. The CDR3 coding sequence is TGTGCCAGCAGCTTCGGGACTAGCGGTGAGCAGTTCTTC.

This chain links TRBV4-2 with TRBJ2-1, with D possibly being TRBD2 (5 bases). With 1 base removed from V and 10 bases from J, the gap between germline ends came to 11 bases. Germline CDR1 LGHNA, CDR2 YNFKEQ. The CDR3 extends over 13 amino acids. This CDR3 is CASSQAGRREQFF. The DNA for the CDR3 is TGTGCCAGCAGCCAAGCGGGTCGGAGGGAGCAGTTCTTC.

The rearrangement joins TRBV2 to TRBJ2-3, with 14 bases fitting TRBD2. The CDR3 is 16 amino acids. In germline, CDR1 is SNHLY, CDR2 FYNNEI. Unmatched junction bases numbered 6, after V lost 4 bases and J lost 6 bases. Here the CDR3 reads CASSGGLAGVGDTQYF. The CDR3 coding sequence is TGTGCCAGCAGTGGGGGACTAGCGGGAGTGGGGGATACGCAGTATTTT.

J is TRBJ2-1 and V is TRBV4-3; weak D call: TRBD2 (5 bases). The CDR3 covers 14 residues. In germline, CDR1 is LGHNA, CDR2 YSLEER. V was trimmed by 2 bases and J by 2 bases, leaving 7 bases between them. The CDR3 DNA sequence: TGCGCCAGCAGCCAACCCGGGACCTACAATGAGCAGTTCTTC. Its protein product is CASSQPGTYNEQFF.

V gene TRBV7-2 combines with J gene TRBJ1-2; no clear D gene. V was shortened by 1 base and J by 5 bases, with 5 bases between the two germline ends. The CDR3 sequence is 12 residues long. Germline CDR1 reads SGHTA; CDR2 reads FQGNSA. In DNA, the CDR3 is TGTGCCAGCAGCTTAGAAGGGTATGGCTACACCTTC. Translation gives CASSLEGYGYTF. Looking up the rest from reference TRBV7-2 and TRBJ1-2 gives the full variable domain: GAGVSQSPSNKVTEKGKDVELRCDPISGHTALYWYRQSLGQGLEFLIYFQGNSAPDKSGLPSDRFSAERTGGSVSTLTIQRTQQEDSAVYLCASSLEGYGYTFGSGTRLTVV.

The CDR3: CAIRGLAGESEQFF. As DNA, the CDR3 is TGTGCCATCAGGGGACTAGCGGGAGAGAGTGAGCAGTTCTTC. The V and J genes are TRBV10-3 and TRBJ2-1, with TRBD2 identical over 14 bases. Germline V gives CDR1 ENHRY, CDR2 SYGVKD. V shed 6 bases and J 9 bases; nucleotides not matched to a gene: 4. CDR3 length: 14 amino acids.

The V and J genes are TRBV4-1 and TRBJ2-5, with TRBD2 matching 9 bases. The CDR3 totals 17 residues. Per germline, CDR1 MGHRA and CDR2 YSYEKL. With V trimmed by 3 bases and J by 0 bases, 8 bases remained unmatched. CDR3 bases: TGCGCCAGCAGCCAGGGTCCTAGCGGGGCGTACCAAGAGACCCAGTACTTC. Its translation: CASSQGPSGAYQETQYF.

The chain is built from TRBV9 and TRBJ2-1, with a possible D match to TRBD1 (5 bases). The ends were cut back, 3 bases at V and 9 bases at J, with 13 bases in the middle. Per the germline V gene, CDR1 is SGDLS and CDR2 is YYNGEE. The CDR3 runs to 13 residues. CDR3 in DNA: TGTGCCAGCAGCGGACATAATAGGGGTGAGCAGTTCTTC. Protein product: CASSGHNRGEQFF.

This clone was counted between two and nine times. The chain carries TRBV20-1 and TRBJ2-5; D call uncertain. Trimming took 4 bases from V and 5 from J, leaving 5 bases between them. This CDR3 has 10 amino acids. CDR1 and CDR2 (germline): DFQATT, SNEGSKA (reference sequence). DNA for the CDR3: TGCAGTGCTACGGACGAGACCCAGTACTTC. Amino acid sequence: CSATDETQYF.

V gene TRBV5-4 combines with J gene TRBJ1-2; maybe TRBD1 (6 bases). CDR3 length: 13 amino acids. Trimming took 7 bases from V and 0 from J, leaving 10 bases between them. Looked up from germline, CDR1 is SGHNT and CDR2 is YYREEE (reference sequence). Here the CDR3 reads CASSQGANYGYTF. The CDR3 bases are TGTGCCAGCTCACAGGGAGCTAACTATGGCTACACCTTC.

This chain connects TRBV29-1 to TRBJ1-1; the match to TRBD1 covers 8 bases. There are 12 residues in the CDR3. V was pared by 3 bases and J by 4 bases, with 1 base of the junction left unmatched. Germline CDR1 SQVTM, CDR2 ANQGSEA. This CDR3 is CSVDRGRTEAFF. In nucleotides, the CDR3 is TGCAGCGTTGACAGGGGGCGCACTGAAGCTTTCTTT.

The rearrangement uses TRBV11-2 and TRBJ2-1, with 15 nucleotides matching TRBD2. From germline, CDR1 is SGHAT and CDR2 FQNNGV. This CDR3 contains 16 residues. Unmatched junction bases numbered 2, after V lost 5 bases and J lost 3 bases. The DNA for the CDR3 is TGTGCCAGCAGCCGGACTAGCGGGAGGGTCTACAATGAGCAGTTCTTC. Residues: CASSRTSGRVYNEQFF.

The chain couples TRBV4-2 to TRBJ1-1; the match to TRBD1 covers 7 bases. Trimming at V came to 2 bases and at J to 3 bases, leaving 3 bases not matched to a gene. CDR3 length: 14 residues. Germline V gene sequence: CDR1 LGHNA, CDR2 YNFKEQ. The CDR3 region is CASSQPGQYTEAFF. In DNA, the CDR3 is TGTGCCAGCAGCCAACCGGGACAGTACACTGAAGCTTTCTTT.